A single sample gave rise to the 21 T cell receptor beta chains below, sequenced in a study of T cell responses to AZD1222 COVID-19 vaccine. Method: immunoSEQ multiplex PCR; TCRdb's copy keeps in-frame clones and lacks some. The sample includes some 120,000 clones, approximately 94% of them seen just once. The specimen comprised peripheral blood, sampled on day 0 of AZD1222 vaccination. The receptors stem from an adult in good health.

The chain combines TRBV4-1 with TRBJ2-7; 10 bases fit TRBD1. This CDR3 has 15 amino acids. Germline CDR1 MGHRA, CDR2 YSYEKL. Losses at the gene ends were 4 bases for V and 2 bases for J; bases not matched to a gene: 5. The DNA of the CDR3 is TGCGCCAGCAGCCCCGCCGGGACAGGGGCCTACGAGCAGTACTTC. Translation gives CASSPAGTGAYEQYF.

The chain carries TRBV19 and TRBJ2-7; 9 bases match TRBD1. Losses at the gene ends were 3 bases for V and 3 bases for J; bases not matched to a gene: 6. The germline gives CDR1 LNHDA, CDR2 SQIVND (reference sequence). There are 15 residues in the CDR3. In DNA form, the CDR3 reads TGTGCCAGTAGTATTACAGGGGGCGCTGGCTACGAGCAGTACTTC. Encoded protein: CASSITGGAGYEQYF.

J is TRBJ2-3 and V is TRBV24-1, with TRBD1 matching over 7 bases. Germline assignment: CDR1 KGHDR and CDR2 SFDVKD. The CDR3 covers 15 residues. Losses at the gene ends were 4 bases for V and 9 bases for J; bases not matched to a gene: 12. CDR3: CATSDIRQGLITQYF. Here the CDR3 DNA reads TGTGCCACCAGTGACATCCGACAGGGTTTGATAACGCAGTATTTT.

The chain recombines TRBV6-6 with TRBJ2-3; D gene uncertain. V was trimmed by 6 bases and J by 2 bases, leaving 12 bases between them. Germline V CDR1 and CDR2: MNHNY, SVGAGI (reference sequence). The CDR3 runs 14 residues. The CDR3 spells CASSLASLTDTQYF. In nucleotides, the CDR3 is TGTGCCAGCAGCTTAGCTTCACTCACAGATACGCAGTATTTT.

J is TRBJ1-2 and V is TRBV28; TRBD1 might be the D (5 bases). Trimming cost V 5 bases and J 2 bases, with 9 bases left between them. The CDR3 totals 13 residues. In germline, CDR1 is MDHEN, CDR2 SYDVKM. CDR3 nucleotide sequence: TGTGCCAGCAGTCTGACAGCCAACTATGGCTACACCTTC. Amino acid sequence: CASSLTANYGYTF.

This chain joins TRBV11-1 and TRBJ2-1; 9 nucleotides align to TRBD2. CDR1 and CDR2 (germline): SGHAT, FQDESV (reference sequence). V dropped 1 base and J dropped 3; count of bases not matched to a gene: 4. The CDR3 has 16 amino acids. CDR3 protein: CASSLVAGDYYNEQFF. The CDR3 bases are TGTGCCAGCAGCTTAGTAGCGGGAGACTACTACAATGAGCAGTTCTTC.

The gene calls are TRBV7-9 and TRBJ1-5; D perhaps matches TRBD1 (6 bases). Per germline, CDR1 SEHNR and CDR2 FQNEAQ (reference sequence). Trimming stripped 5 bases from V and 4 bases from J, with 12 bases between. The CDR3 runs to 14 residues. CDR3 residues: CASSQDSINQPQHF. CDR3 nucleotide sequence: TGTGCCAGCAGCCAGGACAGCATTAATCAGCCCCAGCATTTT.

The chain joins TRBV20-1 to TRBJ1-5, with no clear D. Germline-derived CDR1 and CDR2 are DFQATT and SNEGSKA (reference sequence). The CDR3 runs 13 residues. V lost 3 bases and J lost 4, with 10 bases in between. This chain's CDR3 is CSASLGGNQPQHF. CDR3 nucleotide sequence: TGCAGTGCTAGTTTAGGTGGTAATCAGCCCCAGCATTTT.

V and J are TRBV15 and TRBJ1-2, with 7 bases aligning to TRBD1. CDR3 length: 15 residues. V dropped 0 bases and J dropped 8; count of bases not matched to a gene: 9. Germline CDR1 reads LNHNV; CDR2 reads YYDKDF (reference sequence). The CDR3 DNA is TGTGCCACCAGCAGAGAAGGGAGGACAGGTAGCGGCTACACCTTC. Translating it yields CATSREGRTGSGYTF.

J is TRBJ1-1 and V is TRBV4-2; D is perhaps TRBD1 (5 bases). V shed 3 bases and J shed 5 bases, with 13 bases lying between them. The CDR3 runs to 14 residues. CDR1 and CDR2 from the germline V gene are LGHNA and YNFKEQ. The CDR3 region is CASSHPGQGTEAFF. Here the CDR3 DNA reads TGTGCCAGCAGCCATCCGGGGCAGGGTACTGAAGCTTTCTTT.

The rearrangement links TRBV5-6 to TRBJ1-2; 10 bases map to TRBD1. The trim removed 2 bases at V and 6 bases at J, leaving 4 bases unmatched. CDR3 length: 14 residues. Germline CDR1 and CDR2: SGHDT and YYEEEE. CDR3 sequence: CASSFGQGGNGYTF. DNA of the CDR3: TGTGCCAGCAGCTTCGGACAGGGGGGCAATGGCTACACCTTC.

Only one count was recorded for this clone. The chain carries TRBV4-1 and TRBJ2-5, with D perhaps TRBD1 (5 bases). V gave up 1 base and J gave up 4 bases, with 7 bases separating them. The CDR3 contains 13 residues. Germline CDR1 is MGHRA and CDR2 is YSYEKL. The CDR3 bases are TGCGCCAGCAGCCAAGGGGGCGCAGAGACCCAGTACTTC. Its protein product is CASSQGGAETQYF.

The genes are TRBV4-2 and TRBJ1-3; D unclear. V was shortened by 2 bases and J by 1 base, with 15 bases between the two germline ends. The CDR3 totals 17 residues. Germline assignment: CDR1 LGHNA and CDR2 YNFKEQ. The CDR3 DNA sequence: TGTGCCAGCAGCCAAAGAAACGGGCCAAGTTCTGGAAACACCATATATTTT. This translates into CASSQRNGPSSGNTIYF.

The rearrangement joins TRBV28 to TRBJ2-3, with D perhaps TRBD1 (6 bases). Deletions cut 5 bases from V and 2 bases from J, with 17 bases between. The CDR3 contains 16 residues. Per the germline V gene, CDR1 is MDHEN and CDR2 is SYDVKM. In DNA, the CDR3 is TGTGCCAGCAGTACGACAGGAGTTATACCCACAGATACGCAGTATTTT. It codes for CASSTTGVIPTDTQYF.

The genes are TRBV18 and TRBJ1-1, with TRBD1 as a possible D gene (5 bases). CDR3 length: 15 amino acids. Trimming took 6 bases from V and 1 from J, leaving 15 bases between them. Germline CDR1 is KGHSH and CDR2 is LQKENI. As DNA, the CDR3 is TGTGCCAGCTCCGGAACCTACGGGGGGAACACTGAAGCTTTCTTT. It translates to CASSGTYGGNTEAFF.

The CDR3 sequence: CASSFRAFEAFF. The CDR3 DNA reads TGTGCCAGCAGTTTTCGAGCTTTTGAAGCTTTCTTT. The rearrangement joins TRBV12-3 or TRBV12-4 to TRBJ1-1; D gene uncertain. The CDR3 totals 12 residues. Between the trimmed V and J ends, which lost 3 bases and 7 bases, there was a span of 9 bases.

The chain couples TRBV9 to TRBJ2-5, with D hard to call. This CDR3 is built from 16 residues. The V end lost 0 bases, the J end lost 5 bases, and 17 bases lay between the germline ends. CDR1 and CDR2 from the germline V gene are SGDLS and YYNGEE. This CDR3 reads CASSVGVDNQRETQYF. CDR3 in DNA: TGTGCCAGCAGCGTAGGGGTCGACAACCAACGCGAGACCCAGTACTTC. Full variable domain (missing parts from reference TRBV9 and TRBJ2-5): DSGVTQTPKHLITATGQRVTLRCSPRSGDLSVYWYQQSLDQGLQFLIQYYNGEERAKGNILERFSAQQFPDLHSELNLSSLELGDSALYFCASSVGVDNQRETQYFGPGTRLLVL.

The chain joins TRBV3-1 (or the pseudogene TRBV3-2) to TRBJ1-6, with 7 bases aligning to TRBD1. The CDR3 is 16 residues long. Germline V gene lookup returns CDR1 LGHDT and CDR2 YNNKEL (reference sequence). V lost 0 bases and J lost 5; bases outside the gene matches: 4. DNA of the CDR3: TGTGCCAGCAGCCAAGATACGACAGGGAATAATTCACCCCTCCACTTT. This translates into CASSQDTTGNNSPLHF.

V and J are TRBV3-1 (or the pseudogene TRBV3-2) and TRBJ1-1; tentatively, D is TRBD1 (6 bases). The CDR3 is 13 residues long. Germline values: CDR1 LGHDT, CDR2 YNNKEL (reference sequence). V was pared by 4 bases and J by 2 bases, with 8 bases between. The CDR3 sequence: CASSRTDNTEAFF. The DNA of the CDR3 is TGTGCCAGCAGCCGGACAGATAACACTGAAGCTTTCTTT.

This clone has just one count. The CDR3: CAWNRGQLNSPLHF. The CDR3 DNA follows: TGTGCCTGGAACAGGGGGCAACTTAATTCACCCCTCCACTTT. This chain uses TRBV30 with TRBJ1-6, with TRBD1 identical over 9 bases. CDR3 size: 14 residues. Germline V gives CDR1 GTSNPN, CDR2 SVGIG (reference sequence). The trim removed 4 bases at V and 6 bases at J, leaving 4 bases unmatched.

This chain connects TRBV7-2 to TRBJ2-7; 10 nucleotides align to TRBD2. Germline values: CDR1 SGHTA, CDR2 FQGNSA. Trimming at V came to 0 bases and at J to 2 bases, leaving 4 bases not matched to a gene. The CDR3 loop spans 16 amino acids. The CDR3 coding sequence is TGTGCCAGCAGCTTAGCTACTAGCGGGGCCCCCTACGAGCAGTACTTC. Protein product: CASSLATSGAPYEQYF.